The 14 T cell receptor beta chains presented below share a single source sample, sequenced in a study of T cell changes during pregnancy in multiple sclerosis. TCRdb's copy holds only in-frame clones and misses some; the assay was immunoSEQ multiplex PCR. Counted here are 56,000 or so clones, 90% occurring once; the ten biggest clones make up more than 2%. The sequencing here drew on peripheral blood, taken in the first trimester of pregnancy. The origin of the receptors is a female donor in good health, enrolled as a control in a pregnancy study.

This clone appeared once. The CDR3 sequence: CASSPGQYTGELFF. The CDR3, as DNA: TGTGCCAGCAGCCCCGGACAGTACACCGGGGAGCTGTTTTTT. The V gene is TRBV7-9, the J gene TRBJ2-2; D perhaps matches TRBD1 (6 bases). The CDR3 has 14 amino acids. Trimming took 5 bases from V and 3 from J, leaving 10 bases between them. Germline V CDR1 and CDR2: SEHNR, FQNEAQ (reference sequence).

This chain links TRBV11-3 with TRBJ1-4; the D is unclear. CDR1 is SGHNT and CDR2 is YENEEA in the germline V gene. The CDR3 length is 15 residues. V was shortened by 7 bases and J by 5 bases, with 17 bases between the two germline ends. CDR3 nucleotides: TGTGCCAGCAACCGCCCCGGGAGTCAGAATGAAAAACTGTTTTTT. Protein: CASNRPGSQNEKLFF.

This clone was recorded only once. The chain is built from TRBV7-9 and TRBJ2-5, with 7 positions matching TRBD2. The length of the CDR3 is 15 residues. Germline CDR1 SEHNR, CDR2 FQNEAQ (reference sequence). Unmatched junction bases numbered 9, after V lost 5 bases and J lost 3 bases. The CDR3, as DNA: TGTGCCAGCAGCCCCGGCCGGGGGAGGGAAGAGACCCAGTACTTC. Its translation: CASSPGRGREETQYF.

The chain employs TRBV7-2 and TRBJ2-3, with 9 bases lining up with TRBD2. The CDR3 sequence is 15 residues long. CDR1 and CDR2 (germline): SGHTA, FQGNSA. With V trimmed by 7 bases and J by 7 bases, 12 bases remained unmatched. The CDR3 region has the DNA TGTGCCAGCAACAGACTCCGGACTAGCGTGTATACGCAGTATTTT. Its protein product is CASNRLRTSVYTQYF.

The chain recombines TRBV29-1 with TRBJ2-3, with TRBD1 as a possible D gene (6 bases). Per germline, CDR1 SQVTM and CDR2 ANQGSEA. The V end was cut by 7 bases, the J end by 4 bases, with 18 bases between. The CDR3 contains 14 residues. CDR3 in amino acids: CSAHMGHLADTQYF. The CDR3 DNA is TGCAGCGCTCATATGGGACACCTGGCAGATACGCAGTATTTT.

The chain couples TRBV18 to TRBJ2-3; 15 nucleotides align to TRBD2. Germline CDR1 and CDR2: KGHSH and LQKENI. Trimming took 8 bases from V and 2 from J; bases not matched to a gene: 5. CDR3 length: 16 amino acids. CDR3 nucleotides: TGTGCCAGCCTCGGGACTAGCGGGAGGTTCACAGATACGCAGTATTTT. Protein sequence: CASLGTSGRFTDTQYF.

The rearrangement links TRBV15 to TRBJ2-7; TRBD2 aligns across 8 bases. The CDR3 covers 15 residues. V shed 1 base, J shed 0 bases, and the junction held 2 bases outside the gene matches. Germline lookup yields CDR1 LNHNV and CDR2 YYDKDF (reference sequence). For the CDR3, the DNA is TGTGCCACCAGCAGAGGGACTAGCAACTCCTACGAGCAGTACTTC. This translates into CATSRGTSNSYEQYF.

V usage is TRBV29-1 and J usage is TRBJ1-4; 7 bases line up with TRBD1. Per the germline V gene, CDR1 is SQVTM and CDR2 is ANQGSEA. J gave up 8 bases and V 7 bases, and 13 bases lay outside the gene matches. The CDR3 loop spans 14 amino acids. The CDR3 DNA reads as TGCAGCGCTGCCGCAGGGGGTATGGGGGAAAAACTGTTTTTT. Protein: CSAAAGGMGEKLFF.

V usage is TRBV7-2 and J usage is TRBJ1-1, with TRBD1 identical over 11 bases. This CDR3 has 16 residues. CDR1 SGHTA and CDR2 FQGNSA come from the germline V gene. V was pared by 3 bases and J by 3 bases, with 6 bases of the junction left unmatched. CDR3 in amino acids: CASSFGQGAGDTEAFF. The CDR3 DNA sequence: TGTGCCAGCAGCTTCGGACAGGGGGCGGGGGACACTGAAGCTTTCTTT.

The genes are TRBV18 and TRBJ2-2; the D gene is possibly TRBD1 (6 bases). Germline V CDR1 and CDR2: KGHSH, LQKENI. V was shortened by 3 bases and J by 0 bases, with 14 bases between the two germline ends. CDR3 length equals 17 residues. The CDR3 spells CASSPLRGSTNTGELFF. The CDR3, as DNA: TGTGCCAGCTCACCCTTGAGGGGGTCTACGAACACCGGGGAGCTGTTTTTT.

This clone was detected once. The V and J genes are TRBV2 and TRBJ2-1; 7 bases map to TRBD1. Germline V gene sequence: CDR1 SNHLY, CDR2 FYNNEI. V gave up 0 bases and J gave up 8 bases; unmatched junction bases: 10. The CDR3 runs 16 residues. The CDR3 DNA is TGTGCCAGCAGTGAAGCGACAGGGTGGGTTGGGGATGAGCAGTTCTTC. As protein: CASSEATGWVGDEQFF. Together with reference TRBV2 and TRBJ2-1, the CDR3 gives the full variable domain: EPEVTQTPSHQVTQMGQEVILRCVPISNHLYFYWYRQILGQKVEFLVSFYNNEISEKSEIFDDQFSVERPDGSNFTLKIRSTKLEDSAMYFCASSEATGWVGDEQFFGPGTRLTVL.

CDR3 region: CASERLAGNEQYF. Here the CDR3 DNA reads TGTGCCTCCGAACGACTAGCGGGAAATGAGCAGTACTTC. The V gene is TRBV11-1, the J gene TRBJ2-7, with TRBD2 identical over 11 bases. CDR1 SGHAT and CDR2 FQDESV come from the germline V gene (reference sequence). The CDR3 consists of 13 residues. V trimming: 11 bases; J trimming: 7 bases; junction bases outside the gene matches: 10.

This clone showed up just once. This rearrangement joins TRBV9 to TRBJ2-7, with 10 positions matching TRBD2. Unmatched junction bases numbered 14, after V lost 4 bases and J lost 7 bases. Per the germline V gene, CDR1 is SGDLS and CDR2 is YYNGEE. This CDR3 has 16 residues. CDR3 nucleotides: TGTGCCAGCAGCAAAACTAGCGGGATGAGTTTGGGGGAGCAGTACTTC. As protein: CASSKTSGMSLGEQYF.

CDR3 region: CAISEWSTTAQETQYF. The DNA for the CDR3 is TGTGCCATCAGTGAGTGGAGTACAACTGCCCAAGAGACCCAGTACTTC. V and J are TRBV10-3 and TRBJ2-5; no clear D. Deletions cut 1 base from V and 1 base from J, with 13 bases between. Germline assignment: CDR1 ENHRY and CDR2 SYGVKD. The CDR3 is 16 amino acids.